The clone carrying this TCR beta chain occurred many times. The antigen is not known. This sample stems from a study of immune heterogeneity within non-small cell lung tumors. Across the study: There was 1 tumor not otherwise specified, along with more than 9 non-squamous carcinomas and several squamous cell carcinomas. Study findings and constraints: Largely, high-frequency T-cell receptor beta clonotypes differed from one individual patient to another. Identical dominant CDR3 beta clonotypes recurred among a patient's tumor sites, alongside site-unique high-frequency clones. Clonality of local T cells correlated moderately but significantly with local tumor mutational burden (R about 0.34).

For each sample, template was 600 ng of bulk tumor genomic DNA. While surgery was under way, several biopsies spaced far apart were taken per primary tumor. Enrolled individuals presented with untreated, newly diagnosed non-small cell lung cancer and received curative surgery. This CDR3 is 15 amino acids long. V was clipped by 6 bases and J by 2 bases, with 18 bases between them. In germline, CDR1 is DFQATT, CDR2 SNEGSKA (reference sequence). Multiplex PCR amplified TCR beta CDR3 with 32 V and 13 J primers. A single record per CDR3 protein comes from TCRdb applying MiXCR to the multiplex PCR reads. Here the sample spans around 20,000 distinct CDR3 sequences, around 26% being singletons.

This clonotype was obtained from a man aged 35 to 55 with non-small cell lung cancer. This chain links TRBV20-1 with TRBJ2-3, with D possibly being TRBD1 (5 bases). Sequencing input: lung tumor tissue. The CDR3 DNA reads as TGCAGTGCCGTCGGTGGGGCCTCCCCCACAGATACGCAGTATTTT. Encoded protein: CSAVGGASPTDTQYF.